The present T cell receptor beta chain was sequenced within a study of shared T cell receptors in the human thymus. The CDR3 totals 16 residues. The V end was cut by 4 bases, the J end by 1 base, with 16 bases between. The germline CDR1 and CDR2 sequences are SGHTA and FQGNSA. Assay: immunoSEQ multiplex PCR; the TCRdb copy retains only in-frame clones and omits some. Of roughly 660,000 clones in the sample, 70% to 90% were seen once. These sequences were also reported in another study, on human thymus T cells. That source adds: Corrective heart surgery yielded resections, and these provided the thymus tissue.

The clonotype originates from a boy younger than two with a congenital heart defect. The chain employs TRBV7-2 and TRBJ1-1, with a possible D match to TRBD1 (5 bases). The sequenced sample was thymocytes. CDR3 in amino acids: CASSSGLGGANTEAFF. For the CDR3, the DNA is TGTGCCAGCAGCTCTGGTTTGGGAGGGGCGAACACTGAAGCTTTCTTT. The full variable domain, in which reference TRBV7-2 and TRBJ1-1 provide the parts outside the CDR3, is GAGVSQSPSNKVTEKGKDVELRCDPISGHTALYWYRQSLGQGLEFLIYFQGNSAPDKSGLPSDRFSAERTGGSVSTLTIQRTQQEDSAVYLCASSSGLGGANTEAFFGQGTRLTVV.